This section outlines one TCR beta chain sequence together with its context. Under the authors' procedure: Estimation of nucleated cell counts relied on the amplification of reference gene primers. Sequencing used immunoSEQ multiplex PCR; TCRdb keeps in-frame clones, though not all of them. V and J calls and clone size come straight from that table; D and trimming were deduced from the DNA. The top ten hold roughly 7.8% of the sample, which has roughly 250,000 clones, around 90% seen once. These data originate in a study of blood T cell repertoires in COVID-19. Study-level information: Spain, Italy and the United States supplied samples that represented acute and convalescent COVID-19. Nucleic acid was either cDNA or gDNA, and it came from T cells, B-cell-depleted T cells, or PBMCs.

Germline V gene sequence: CDR1 MNHNS, CDR2 SASEGT. This CDR3 has 11 amino acids. With 2 bases removed from V and 7 bases from J, the gap between germline ends came to 6 bases. This receptor was identified in a man in his 60s who had recovered from COVID-19. The source material was peripheral blood. The V gene is TRBV6-1, the J gene TRBJ2-7; D gene unclear. The CDR3 DNA follows: TGTGCCAGCAGTGAATCTATAGAGCAGTACTTC. It specifies CASSESIEQYF.